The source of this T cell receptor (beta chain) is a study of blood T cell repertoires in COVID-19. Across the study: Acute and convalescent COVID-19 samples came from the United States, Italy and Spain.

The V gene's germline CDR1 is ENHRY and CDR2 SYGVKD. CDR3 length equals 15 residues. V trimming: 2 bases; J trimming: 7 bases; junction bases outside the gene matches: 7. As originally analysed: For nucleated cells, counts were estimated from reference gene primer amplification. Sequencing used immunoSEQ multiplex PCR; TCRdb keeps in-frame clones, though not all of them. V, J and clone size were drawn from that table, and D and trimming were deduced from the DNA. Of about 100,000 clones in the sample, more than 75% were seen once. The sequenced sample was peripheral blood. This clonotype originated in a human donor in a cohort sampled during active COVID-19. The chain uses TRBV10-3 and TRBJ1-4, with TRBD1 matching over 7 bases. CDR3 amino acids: CAISERGQVVEKLFF. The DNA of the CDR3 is TGTGCCATCAGTGAGCGAGGACAGGTTGTTGAAAAACTGTTTTTT.